Listed below are T cell receptor beta chains from one sample, sequenced in a study of blood T cell repertoires in COVID-19. Using immunoSEQ multiplex PCR, the repertoire was profiled, and TCRdb retains in-frame clones only, with some absent. The profile covers 450,000 to 600,000 clones, with about 90% appearing a single time and around 0.64% taken by the ten largest. The sample taken for sequencing was PBMCs or T cells enriched from blood (not recorded which). The receptor source for this set is a woman between 18 and 29 years old who had recovered from COVID-19. The CDR3 runs from the conserved cysteine through the conserved F or W. The D gene is left open where the match is weak. The size entry is marked missing in some rows and otherwise reads once, few, many or a size class.

TRBV7-2	NA	TRBJ2-3	TRBD2	16	CASSLAGGGAADTQYF	TGTGCCAGCAGCTTAGCTGGCGGGGGGGCCGCAGATACGCAGTATTTT
TRBV29-1	NA	TRBJ2-1	TRBD1	14	CSVEGGTGVNEQFF	TGCAGCGTTGAAGGGGGGACAGGGGTTAATGAGCAGTTCTTC
TRBV28	NA	TRBJ2-2	TRBD1	14	CASIFRGRPGELFF	TGTGCCAGCATCTTCAGGGGGCGTCCCGGGGAGCTGTTTTTT
TRBV7-6	NA	TRBJ2-1	TRBD1	15	CASSTTGAPYNEQFF	TGTGCCAGCAGCACGACAGGGGCCCCCTACAATGAGCAGTTCTTC
TRBV25-1	NA	TRBJ1-2	TRBD1	16	CASSLAQGAGNYGYTF	TGTGCCAGCAGCCTAGCACAGGGGGCCGGTAACTATGGCTACACCTTC
TRBV6-4	NA	TRBJ2-5	NA	14	CASSACQGRGTQYF	TGTGCCAGCAGTGCGTGCCAGGGTAGGGGGACCCAGTACTTC
TRBV9	NA	TRBJ2-3	NA	14	CASTPGGAEDTQYF	TGTGCCAGCACCCCCGGAGGGGCCGAGGATACGCAGTATTTT
TRBV7-6	NA	TRBJ2-1	TRBD2	17	CASSLSGGSGGPNEQFF	TGTGCCAGCAGCCTTAGCGGCGGTAGCGGGGGGCCCAATGAGCAGTTCTTC
TRBV7-9	NA	TRBJ2-2	TRBD1	16	CASSQDRVINTGELFF	TGTGCCAGCAGCCAGGACAGGGTGATCAATACCGGGGAGCTGTTTTTT
TRBV30	NA	TRBJ1-1	NA	14	CAWSITGFVTEAFF	TGTGCCTGGAGTATTACAGGGTTCGTCACTGAAGCTTTCTTT
TRBV11-3	NA	TRBJ2-2	TRBD1	15	CASSLEGQVTGELFF	TGTGCCAGCAGCTTAGAGGGACAGGTTACCGGGGAGCTGTTTTTT
TRBV7-3	NA	TRBJ2-2	TRBD2	18	CASSPEGTSGGRTGELFF	TGTGCCAGCAGCCCCGAGGGGACTAGCGGGGGACGGACCGGGGAGCTGTTTTTT
TRBV6-5	NA	TRBJ1-5	NA	13	CASSYGRGQPQHF	TGTGCCAGCAGTTACGGAAGGGGGCAGCCCCAGCATTTT
TRBV5-4	NA	TRBJ2-7	NA	13	CASSDGASYEQYF	TGTGCCAGCAGCGATGGGGCGTCCTACGAGCAGTACTTC
TRBV19	NA	TRBJ1-1	TRBD1	13	CATMRTGKTEAFF	TGTGCCACCATGCGGACAGGAAAAACTGAAGCTTTCTTT
TRBV30	NA	TRBJ1-2	NA	15	CAWRSRQKLQYGYTF	TGTGCCTGGAGGAGCCGACAGAAACTGCAGTATGGCTACACCTTC
TRBV2	few	TRBJ2-6	NA	14	CASRQDAGANVLTF	TGTGCCAGCAGGCAGGATGCTGGGGCCAACGTCCTGACTTTC
TRBV5-1	once	TRBJ1-2	NA	14	CASSLQSSGGGYTF	TGCGCCAGCAGCTTGCAGTCATCCGGGGGAGGCTACACCTTC
TRBV7-9	NA	TRBJ2-7	TRBD2	16	CASSSSRLAGGYEQYF	TGTGCCAGCAGCTCGTCGAGACTAGCGGGGGGCTACGAGCAGTACTTC
TRBV12-3/TRBV12-4	NA	TRBJ2-3	NA	13	CASRDSGLNTQYF	TGTGCCAGCCGGGACTCCGGTTTAAATACGCAGTATTTT
TRBV30	NA	TRBJ2-1	TRBD2	18	CAWSPKGLAGGRYNEQFF	TGTGCCTGGAGCCCGAAAGGACTAGCGGGGGGCCGCTACAATGAGCAGTTCTTC
TRBV27	few	TRBJ1-2	NA	13	CASSLGGSSGYTF	TGTGCCAGCAGTTTGGGGGGATCCAGTGGCTACACCTTC
TRBV7-2	NA	TRBJ1-3	NA	17	CASSLVGRETSGNTIYF	TGTGCCAGCAGCTTAGTAGGACGGGAAACCTCTGGAAACACCATATATTTT
TRBV5-1	many	TRBJ1-1	NA	14	CASSFLTGNTEAFF	TGCGCCAGCAGCTTCCTTACAGGGAACACTGAAGCTTTCTTT
TRBV29-1	NA	TRBJ2-3	NA	14	CSVLGHFSTDTQYF	TGCAGCGTTCTCGGACACTTTAGCACAGATACGCAGTATTTT
TRBV18	NA	TRBJ1-6	NA	15	CASSPGGGPNSPLHF	TGTGCCAGCTCACCAGGGGGGGGCCCGAATTCACCCCTCCACTTT
TRBV30	NA	TRBJ2-1	NA	16	CAWSSSRAGKYNEQFF	TGTGCCTGGAGTTCGTCCCGGGCGGGAAAGTACAATGAGCAGTTCTTC
TRBV30	NA	TRBJ1-1	NA	13	CAWSIDGEAEAFF	TGTGCCTGGAGTATTGACGGGGAGGCTGAAGCTTTCTTT
TRBV7-2	once	TRBJ1-1	NA	13	CASSFRGNTEAFF	TGTGCCAGCAGCTTTCGGGGGAACACTGAAGCTTTCTTT
TRBV19	few	TRBJ1-2	NA	12	CASWSAYYGYTF	TGTGCCAGTTGGAGTGCTTACTATGGCTACACCTTC
TRBV4-2	NA	TRBJ1-1	NA	17	CASSQEMDKAMNTEAFF	TGTGCCAGCAGCCAAGAAATGGACAAGGCGATGAACACTGAAGCTTTCTTT
TRBV12-5	NA	TRBJ2-2	NA	17	CASGLVQRAEQTGELFF	TGTGCTAGTGGTTTGGTACAGAGGGCAGAACAAACCGGGGAGCTGTTTTTT
TRBV4-1	NA	TRBJ1-6	TRBD1	15	CASSHVVGDRYDLHF	TGCGCCAGCAGTCACGTCGTCGGGGACAGATACGACCTCCACTTT
TRBV19	NA	TRBJ2-2	NA	15	CASSSHPQASGELFF	TGTGCCAGTAGTTCCCACCCCCAGGCCTCCGGGGAGCTGTTTTTT
TRBV27	once	TRBJ1-2	NA	13	CASSFSRYGGYTF	TGTGCCAGCAGTTTCTCGAGATATGGTGGCTACACCTTC
TRBV30	NA	TRBJ2-1	TRBD2	16	CAWSVLRSGRDNEQFF	TGTGCCTGGAGTGTACTCCGGAGCGGGAGAGACAATGAGCAGTTCTTC